These 24 T cell receptor beta chains were sequenced from one sample in a study of cytomegalovirus exposure and HLA in healthy donors. Primers included in the PCR were 60 Vbeta and 13 Jbeta primers. TCRdb keeps only in-frame clones here, not all; method: immunoSEQ multiplex PCR. The sample shows about 140,000 clones, around nine tenths of them seen only once. Material for sequencing was PBMCs. The receptors were gathered from a woman in her 30s in good health and CMV-seronegative.

V gene TRBV19 combines with J gene TRBJ2-2; D perhaps matches TRBD1 (5 bases). The CDR3 covers 13 residues. Trimming took off 8 bases at V and 4 bases at J, with 11 bases between the two ends. Germline V CDR1 and CDR2: LNHDA, SQIVND (reference sequence). The CDR3 nucleotides read TGTGCCAGTTCCGTCAGGGCCACCGGGGAGCTGTTTTTT. Its translation: CASSVRATGELFF. Full variable domain (rest looked up from reference TRBV19 and TRBJ2-2): DGGITQSPKYLFRKEGQNVTLSCEQNLNHDAMYWYRQDPGQGLRLIYYSQIVNDFQKGDIAEGYSVSREKKESFPLTVTSAQKNPTAFYLCASSVRATGELFFGEGSRLTVL.

The chain combines TRBV4-1 with TRBJ2-7; TRBD2 agrees at 7 bases. V was clipped by 4 bases and J by 4 bases; unmatched bases: 7. The germline V gene encodes CDR1 MGHRA and CDR2 YSYEKL. The CDR3 totals 14 residues. The CDR3: CASSLSRGDYEQYF. DNA for the CDR3: TGCGCCAGCAGCCTAAGCCGGGGGGATTACGAGCAGTACTTC.

The chain links TRBV18 to TRBJ1-2; 9 bases are shared with TRBD1. The trim removed 4 bases at V and 8 bases at J, leaving 8 bases unmatched. Germline V gene data show CDR1 as KGHSH and CDR2 as LQKENI. The CDR3 spans 14 residues. CDR3: CASSLGQGSRGYTF. DNA of the CDR3: TGTGCCAGCTCACTTGGACAGGGGTCGAGAGGCTACACCTTC.

The J gene is TRBJ2-7, the V gene TRBV28, with D tentatively TRBD1 (5 bases). Germline-derived CDR1 and CDR2 are MDHEN and SYDVKM. The CDR3 extends over 14 amino acids. Trimming pared 4 bases from V and 0 bases from J, leaving 10 bases between. The CDR3 coding sequence is TGTGCCAGCAGTTCAGGGCTCAGCTCCTACGAGCAGTACTTC. Protein sequence: CASSSGLSSYEQYF.

The J gene is TRBJ1-4, the V gene TRBV15, with 7 bases lining up with TRBD1. Trimming cost V 5 bases and J 2 bases; bases outside gene matches: 5. The CDR3 is made up of 15 amino acids. Germline lookup yields CDR1 LNHNV and CDR2 YYDKDF (reference sequence). CDR3 sequence: CATSGKQGTNEKLFF. DNA of the CDR3: TGTGCCACCAGCGGGAAACAGGGGACTAATGAAAAACTGTTTTTT.

J is TRBJ1-2 and V is TRBV28, with D hard to call. CDR3 length: 11 amino acids. Germline V gives CDR1 MDHEN, CDR2 SYDVKM. The V end lost 6 bases, the J end lost 6 bases, and 8 bases lay between the germline ends. In DNA form, the CDR3 reads TGTGCCAGCAGCCACAGAGATGGCTACACCTTC. It encodes CASSHRDGYTF.

This clone turned up a few times. The gene calls are TRBV5-4 and TRBJ2-7; TRBD2 aligns across 8 bases. The germline V gene encodes CDR1 SGHNT and CDR2 YYREEE (reference sequence). The CDR3 has 14 residues. V was pared by 5 bases and J by 4 bases, with 8 bases of the junction left unmatched. DNA of the CDR3: TGTGCCAGCAGGCGGGGGGAGGGCCGATACGAGCAGTACTTC. As protein: CASRRGEGRYEQYF. The full variable domain, with the rest looked up from reference TRBV5-4 and TRBJ2-7, is ETGVTQSPTHLIKTRGQQVTLRCSSQSGHNTVSWYQQALGQGPQFIFQYYREEENGRGNFPPRFSGLQFPNYSSELNVNALELDDSALYLCASRRGEGRYEQYFGPGTRLTVT.

The chain is built from TRBV27 and TRBJ1-1; TRBD1 aligns across 7 bases. CDR1 and CDR2 (germline): MNHEY, SMNVEV (reference sequence). This CDR3 has 15 residues. J lost 1 base, V lost 5 bases, and 7 bases had no gene match. This CDR3 reads CASSPRQGTNTEAFF. In nucleotides, the CDR3 is TGTGCCAGCAGTCCCCGACAGGGAACGAACACTGAAGCTTTCTTT.

V is TRBV29-1 and J is TRBJ1-5; weak D call: TRBD1 (5 bases). V lost 1 base, J lost 7 bases, and 11 bases lay in between. CDR1 is SQVTM, CDR2 ANQGSEA, per germline. The CDR3 sequence is 13 residues long. CDR3 in DNA: TGCAGCGTTGAAGGTACCCCAGGGCAGCCCCAGCATTTT. Residues: CSVEGTPGQPQHF.

The chain is built from TRBV12-2 and TRBJ2-1; the table's D call, TRBD2, has no DNA check behind it. TRBV12-2 is classified as a pseudogene. This CDR3 is built from 13 residues. The CDR3 DNA follows: TGTGCCAGCCCGAGGCGGGATGGGTATGAGCAGTTCTTC. Encoded protein: CASPRRDGYEQFF.

The gene calls are TRBV28 and TRBJ1-1; 11 bases fit TRBD1. CDR1 and CDR2 from the germline V gene are MDHEN and SYDVKM. There are 16 residues in the CDR3. V shed 5 bases, J shed 4 bases, and the junction held 9 bases outside the gene matches. This CDR3 is CASSIRTGTGGTEAFF. For the CDR3, the DNA is TGTGCCAGCAGTATTAGGACCGGGACAGGGGGCACTGAAGCTTTCTTT.

This clone was detected once. At one boundary the junction diverges from the germline segment, which might be a read error. The chain joins TRBV5-1 to TRBJ2-3, with 7 bases lining up with TRBD1. The CDR3 is made up of 16 amino acids. Germline V gene sequence: CDR1 SGHRS, CDR2 YFSETQ. CDR3 protein: CTSSRPTGSSTDTQYF. Here the CDR3 DNA reads TGCACCAGCAGCCGGCCGACAGGGTCTAGCACAGATACGCAGTATTTT.

The rearrangement joins TRBV7-3 to TRBJ1-5; D is uncertain. Trimming pared 5 bases from V and 4 bases from J, leaving 24 bases between. The germline V gene has CDR1 SGHTA and CDR2 FQGTGA. The CDR3 covers 18 residues. The CDR3 protein is CASSPHIPAGEGNQPQHF. CDR3 bases: TGTGCCAGCAGCCCACACATCCCCGCGGGAGAGGGTAATCAGCCCCAGCATTTT.

V and J are TRBV6-1 and TRBJ1-5; maybe TRBD1 (5 bases). The CDR3 is made up of 14 amino acids. Germline CDR1 and CDR2: MNHNS and SASEGT. V lost 0 bases and J lost 2, with 5 bases in between. The CDR3 DNA reads TGTGCCAGCAGTGAAGCAGGGGGCAATCAGCCCCAGCATTTT. Its translation: CASSEAGGNQPQHF.

V and J are TRBV4-2 and TRBJ2-1, with 11 bases identical to TRBD2. V gave up 0 bases and J gave up 12 bases; unmatched junction bases: 7. Germline CDR1 LGHNA, CDR2 YNFKEQ. This CDR3 has 15 amino acids. The CDR3 region has the DNA TGTGCCAGCAGCCAAGAACTACTAGCGGGAGTTGGGCAGTTCTTC. It translates to CASSQELLAGVGQFF.

The chain couples TRBV7-9 to TRBJ2-3; 11 positions match TRBD2. J gave up 2 bases and V 4 bases, and 8 bases lay outside the gene matches. Germline CDR1 reads SEHNR; CDR2 reads FQNEAQ (reference sequence). This CDR3 comprises 17 residues. The CDR3 spells CASSSDQLAGDTDTQYF. The DNA of the CDR3 is TGTGCCAGCAGCTCCGACCAACTAGCGGGGGACACAGATACGCAGTATTTT.

The V and J genes are TRBV30 and TRBJ2-5, with D uncertain. This CDR3 contains 13 residues. Trimming took off 0 bases at V and 2 bases at J, with 7 bases between the two ends. The germline CDR1 and CDR2 sequences are GTSNPN and SVGIG (reference sequence). As DNA, the CDR3 is TGTGCCTGGAGTGTACGGGTTCAAGAGACCCAGTACTTC. Residues: CAWSVRVQETQYF.

CDR3 nucleotides: TGTGCCAGCAGTCTAGGACAGGACGATGGCTACACCTTC. Amino acids: CASSLGQDDGYTF. The V gene is TRBV28, the J gene TRBJ1-2; 7 bases are shared with TRBD1. Germline V gene lookup returns CDR1 MDHEN and CDR2 SYDVKM. Trimming cost V 5 bases and J 6 bases; bases outside gene matches: 6. This CDR3 contains 13 residues.

Only one count was recorded for this clone. The chain joins TRBV6-5 to TRBJ2-6; no clear D. The CDR3 covers 16 residues. The V gene lost 1 base and the J gene lost 0 bases, with 7 bases spanning the gap. The V gene's germline CDR1 is MNHEY and CDR2 SVGAGI. The CDR3 DNA sequence: TGTGCCAGCAGTTACTTAGTCGCCTCTGGGGCCAACGTCCTGACTTTC. It codes for CASSYLVASGANVLTF.

This clone has just one count. The chain is built from TRBV19 and TRBJ1-5, with 9 bases fitting TRBD1. The junction had 3 bases not matched to a gene; V was cut back by 5 bases and J by 7 bases. This CDR3 is 13 amino acids long. Germline V gives CDR1 LNHDA, CDR2 SQIVND (reference sequence). The CDR3 DNA reads as TGTGCCAGTAGTCGGGGACAGGGACAGCCCCAGCATTTT. It encodes CASSRGQGQPQHF. Full variable domain (rest looked up from reference TRBV19 and TRBJ1-5): DGGITQSPKYLFRKEGQNVTLSCEQNLNHDAMYWYRQDPGQGLRLIYYSQIVNDFQKGDIAEGYSVSREKKESFPLTVTSAQKNPTAFYLCASSRGQGQPQHFGDGTRLSIL.

This chain joins TRBV5-4 and TRBJ2-5; the D is unclear. The germline CDR1 and CDR2 sequences are SGHNT and YYREEE (reference sequence). V was clipped by 7 bases and J by 1 base, with 11 bases between them. This CDR3 spans 13 amino acids. The CDR3 DNA sequence: TGTGCCAGCTCGGTACAGATCCAAGAGACCCAGTACTTC. Translation gives CASSVQIQETQYF.

This clone was observed a few times. This CDR3 reads CASSQERSEVTGELFF. In DNA form, the CDR3 reads TGCGCCAGCAGCCAAGAAAGGTCCGAGGTGACCGGGGAGCTGTTTTTT. The J gene is TRBJ2-2, the V gene TRBV4-3; D call uncertain. The CDR3 extends over 16 amino acids. The ends were cut back, 0 bases at V and 5 bases at J, with 13 bases in the middle. CDR1 LGHNA and CDR2 YSLEER come from the germline V gene.

This clone has just a few counts. The chain employs TRBV5-6 and TRBJ1-3; TRBD1 aligns across 7 bases. V lost 4 bases and J lost 4; bases outside the gene matches: 8. Per germline, CDR1 SGHDT and CDR2 YYEEEE. There are 15 residues in the CDR3. The CDR3 loop is CASSKHRGHGNTIYF. CDR3 nucleotide sequence: TGTGCCAGCAGCAAACATAGGGGGCACGGAAACACCATATATTTT.

The chain is built from TRBV7-2 and TRBJ2-5; TRBD2 agrees at 14 bases. The V segment lost 5 bases and the J segment 4 bases; nucleotides outside the gene matches: 6. The CDR3 length is 16 residues. Germline values: CDR1 SGHTA, CDR2 FQGNSA. The CDR3 bases are TGTGCCAGCAGCCCTTCGGGACTAGCGGGAGTAGAGACCCAGTACTTC. It yields the protein CASSPSGLAGVETQYF.